Ten or more counts support the clone carrying this T cell receptor beta chain. Its target is not known. The CDR3 contains 17 residues. The trim removed 5 bases at V and 0 bases at J, leaving 14 bases unmatched. Looked up from germline, CDR1 is DFQATT and CDR2 is SNEGSKA (reference sequence). The data derive from a study of blood T cells in healthy people across ages. Study observations and caveats: In older individuals, TCR beta diversity per million T cells was lower, falling roughly linearly with age.

Next came a second PCR, run for roughly 6 to 11 cycles, which used a sample-barcoded 5' primer along with a J-beta primer mix. Each CDR3 protein is one row after TCRdb ran MiXCR on the 5' RACE reads. In the table there are 700,000 or so distinct CDR3 sequences, 22% of which are singletons. This chain joins TRBV20-1 and TRBJ2-3; 7 bases are shared with TRBD2. The sequencing sample was made of blood. The sequence derives from a man aged 70-80 years in good health. In nucleotides, the CDR3 is TGCAGTGCTCATGGGGCGGGGGTTACCGCTAGCACAGATACGCAGTATTTT. Protein sequence: CSAHGAGVTASTDTQYF.